One and the same sample provided the 16 T cell receptor beta chains below, sequenced in a study of T cell responses to AZD1222 COVID-19 vaccine. Sequenced by immunoSEQ multiplex PCR; TCRdb stores in-frame clones only, minus some. The repertoire holds roughly 120,000 clones, approximately 88% seen once, with over 10% in the top ten. This material consisted of peripheral blood, taken on day 0 of MenACWY control vaccination. Receptor source: an adult in good health.

The chain carries TRBV7-2 and TRBJ1-3; TRBD1 matches at 7 bases. Unmatched junction bases numbered 6, after V lost 1 base and J lost 0 bases. The germline gives CDR1 SGHTA, CDR2 FQGNSA. This CDR3 is 17 amino acids long. Here the CDR3 DNA reads TGTGCCAGCAGCTTAGGACAGGGCGGCCGCTCTGGAAACACCATATATTTT. It translates to CASSLGQGGRSGNTIYF. The full variable domain, with the rest looked up from reference TRBV7-2 and TRBJ1-3, is GAGVSQSPSNKVTEKGKDVELRCDPISGHTALYWYRQSLGQGLEFLIYFQGNSAPDKSGLPSDRFSAERTGGSVSTLTIQRTQQEDSAVYLCASSLGQGGRSGNTIYFGEGSWLTVV.

The rearrangement joins TRBV7-6 to TRBJ1-3, with D hard to call. The V end was cut by 0 bases, the J end by 0 bases, with 9 bases between. The CDR3 runs to 16 residues. In germline, CDR1 is SGHVS, CDR2 FNYEAQ. CDR3 sequence (DNA): TGTGCCAGCAGCTTAGCGCTCGCCGGCTCTGGAAACACCATATATTTT. Translating it yields CASSLALAGSGNTIYF.

This clone was seen a few times. The rearrangement joins TRBV5-8 to TRBJ2-7; D is tentatively TRBD1 or TRBD2 (5 bases each). This CDR3 contains 14 residues. From germline, CDR1 is SGHTS and CDR2 YDEGEE. Trimming took off 4 bases at V and 0 bases at J, with 11 bases between the two ends. The CDR3 here is CASSIRGVSYEQYF. The CDR3 coding sequence is TGTGCCAGCAGCATCCGAGGGGTCTCCTACGAGCAGTACTTC.

V is TRBV11-3 and J is TRBJ1-1; tentatively, D is TRBD1 (6 bases). This CDR3 has 12 residues. Germline V gene sequence: CDR1 SGHNT, CDR2 YENEEA. The germline V and J ends were trimmed by 5 bases and 3 bases, with 7 bases remaining between them. The CDR3, as DNA: TGTGCCAGCAGCGGACAGTACACTGAAGCTTTCTTT. Amino acid sequence: CASSGQYTEAFF. The full variable domain, its missing parts supplied by reference TRBV11-3 and TRBJ1-1, is EAGVVQSPRYKIIEKKQPVAFWCNPISGHNTLYWYLQNLGQGPELLIRYENEEAVDDSQLPKDRFSAERLKGVDSTLKIQPAELGDSAVYLCASSGQYTEAFFGQGTRLTVV.

V gene TRBV19 combines with J gene TRBJ1-1; D gene uncertain. The CDR3 has 14 amino acids. V lost 7 bases and J lost 1, with 13 bases in between. Germline CDR1 and CDR2: LNHDA and SQIVND (reference sequence). The CDR3 loop reads CASKASEGNTEAFF. DNA for the CDR3: TGTGCCAGTAAGGCCTCGGAAGGGAACACTGAAGCTTTCTTT.

The chain carries TRBV7-9 and TRBJ2-5; possibly TRBD2 for D (5 bases). From germline, CDR1 is SEHNR and CDR2 FQNEAQ (reference sequence). The CDR3 is 15 residues long. The V end lost 3 bases, the J end lost 3 bases, and 14 bases lay between the germline ends. The CDR3 DNA reads as TGTGCCAGCAGCTTGAGCGGCAGGAGAGAAGAGACCCAGTACTTC. Its protein is CASSLSGRREETQYF.

This clone has only one observation. The chain links TRBV29-1 to TRBJ1-2; the match to TRBD1 covers 7 bases. Germline V lookup: CDR1 SQVTM, CDR2 ANQGSEA. V trimming: 3 bases; J trimming: 3 bases; junction bases outside the gene matches: 4. The CDR3 is made up of 13 amino acids. The chain's CDR3 is CSVEPGQYYGYTF. The CDR3 region has the DNA TGCAGCGTTGAGCCGGGACAGTACTATGGCTACACCTTC.

V gene TRBV7-9 combines with J gene TRBJ2-7, with D perhaps TRBD1 (6 bases). The germline V gene has CDR1 SEHNR and CDR2 FQNEAQ (reference sequence). This CDR3 region has 13 residues. With 4 bases removed from V and 4 bases from J, the gap between germline ends came to 11 bases. For the CDR3, the DNA is TGTGCCAGCAGCTACAGGGCTAGGTACGAGCAGTACTTC. As protein: CASSYRARYEQYF.

The J gene is TRBJ2-1, the V gene TRBV9; 13 positions agree with TRBD2. V lost 9 bases to trimming and J lost 5 bases; unmatched junction nucleotides: 5. Per germline, CDR1 SGDLS and CDR2 YYNGEE. The CDR3 extends over 14 amino acids. The CDR3 sequence: CATSLAGGNNEQFF. As DNA, the CDR3 is TGTGCCACTTCACTAGCGGGAGGGAACAATGAGCAGTTCTTC.

The CDR3 DNA reads as TGTGCCAGCAGCCTCGGGACTTTCTACGAGCAGTACTTC. This translates into CASSLGTFYEQYF. This chain joins TRBV28 and TRBJ2-7; weak D call: TRBD2 (6 bases). The CDR3 has 13 amino acids. Germline CDR1 and CDR2: MDHEN and SYDVKM. The ends were cut back, 6 bases at V and 3 bases at J, with 12 bases in the middle.

The rearrangement links TRBV5-4 to TRBJ1-6; D may be TRBD1 (5 bases). Germline values: CDR1 SGHNT, CDR2 YYREEE (reference sequence). Trimming left V 6 bases short and J 7 bases short, with 14 bases between. The CDR3 contains 14 residues. The CDR3 here is CASTPRGSNSPLHF. The CDR3 DNA sequence: TGTGCCAGCACCCCAAGGGGAAGCAATTCACCCCTCCACTTT.

The rearrangement joins TRBV27 to TRBJ1-5; D not resolved. Germline CDR1 and CDR2: MNHEY and SMNVEV (reference sequence). Trimming took 6 bases from V and 0 from J, leaving 6 bases between them. This CDR3 has 13 amino acids. The CDR3 nucleotides are TGTGCCAGCAGCTCAAATAGCAATCAGCCCCAGCATTTT. This codes for CASSSNSNQPQHF.

This sequence joins TRBV5-4 and TRBJ1-2, with TRBD1 matching 8 bases. The V and J ends lost 3 bases and 1 base, in that order; junction bases with no gene match: 8. This CDR3 is 16 amino acids long. Looked up from germline, CDR1 is SGHNT and CDR2 is YYREEE (reference sequence). In nucleotides, the CDR3 is TGTGCCAGCAGCTCGCCAGGGGGCCGAAATAACTATGGCTACACCTTC. The encoded protein is CASSSPGGRNNYGYTF.

The J gene is TRBJ1-1, the V gene TRBV7-2; no definite D call. Trimming removed 3 bases at V and 1 base at J, with 6 bases between. Germline V lookup: CDR1 SGHTA, CDR2 FQGNSA. This CDR3 comprises 13 residues. Here the CDR3 reads CASSLRANTEAFF. CDR3 nucleotide sequence: TGTGCCAGCAGCTTGAGGGCGAACACTGAAGCTTTCTTT.

Only one count was recorded for this clone. The chain recombines TRBV13 with TRBJ2-1, with 9 bases lining up with TRBD2. The junction had 13 bases not matched to a gene; V was cut back by 4 bases and J by 6 bases. The CDR3 is made up of 17 amino acids. The V gene's germline CDR1 is PRHDT and CDR2 FYEKMQ (reference sequence). In DNA, the CDR3 is TGTGCCAGCAGCTGGACCCAAGCGGGAGGCCCGTTCAATGAGCAGTTCTTC. Translating it yields CASSWTQAGGPFNEQFF.

V gene TRBV7-9 combines with J gene TRBJ2-5; D gene ambiguous. The CDR3 consists of 12 residues. V shed 3 bases and J shed 3 bases, with 5 bases lying between them. CDR1 is SEHNR and CDR2 is FQNEAQ in the germline V gene (reference sequence). The DNA of the CDR3 is TGTGCCAGCAGCTTGGTGGAAGAGACCCAGTACTTC. It is translated as CASSLVEETQYF.